This T cell receptor (beta chain) was recovered during a study of blood T cell repertoires in COVID-19. For the study at large: Acute and convalescent COVID-19 samples came from the United States, Italy and Spain.

The CDR3 is made up of 15 amino acids. The junction had 11 bases not matched to a gene; V was cut back by 8 bases and J by 4 bases. Germline lookup yields CDR1 SNHLY and CDR2 FYNNEI. Sequencing was performed with immunoSEQ multiplex PCR; in TCRdb, only in-frame clones are kept and a portion is missing. The table lists tens of thousands of clones, around four fifths of them singletons. The sequenced sample was peripheral blood. This clonotype originated in a man between 65 and 85 years old with acute or convalescent COVID-19. J is TRBJ2-3 and V is TRBV2, with 8 bases aligning to TRBD1. CDR3 nucleotides: TGTGCCAGCGTTGCGGGACAGGATTTCGCAGATACGCAGTATTTT. Residues: CASVAGQDFADTQYF.